These 2 T cell receptor beta chains share one sample of origin, sequenced in a study of neoadjuvant anti-PD-1 for oral cavity cancer. Libraries were prepared by immunoSEQ multiplex PCR; TCRdb keeps only in-frame clonotypes and omits some of them. Of 70,000 to 95,000 clones listed, approximately 84% were seen once; the top ten hold around 3.1%. The sample in question was PBMCs, obtained before nivolumab (anti-PD-1) treatment. The source of these receptors is a person aged 35 to 85 with oral cavity squamous cell carcinoma.

This chain uses TRBV5-4 with TRBJ2-7, with D perhaps matching TRBD1 (6 bases). The germline V gene has CDR1 SGHNT and CDR2 YYREEE (reference sequence). V lost 4 bases, J lost 5 bases, and 16 bases lay in between. The CDR3 runs 14 residues. CDR3 DNA: TGTGCCAGCAGCCCCAGGTTGGGGGCGGACGAGCAGTACTTC. Translating gives CASSPRLGADEQYF.

This chain links TRBV5-6 with TRBJ2-1, with TRBD2 identical over 7 bases. The CDR3 is 11 residues long. Trimming took 3 bases from V and 14 from J; bases not matched to a gene: 5. Germline V lookup: CDR1 SGHDT, CDR2 YYEEEE. The CDR3 protein is CASSSGTMEFF. CDR3 nucleotide sequence: TGTGCCAGCAGCTCCGGGACTATGGAGTTCTTC. Combining the CDR3 with reference TRBV5-6 and TRBJ2-1 gives the whole variable domain DAGVTQSPTHLIKTRGQQVTLRCSPKSGHDTVSWYQQALGQGPQFIFQYYEEEERQRGNFPDRFSGHQFPNYSSELNVNALLLGDSALYLCASSSGTMEFFGPGTRLTVL.